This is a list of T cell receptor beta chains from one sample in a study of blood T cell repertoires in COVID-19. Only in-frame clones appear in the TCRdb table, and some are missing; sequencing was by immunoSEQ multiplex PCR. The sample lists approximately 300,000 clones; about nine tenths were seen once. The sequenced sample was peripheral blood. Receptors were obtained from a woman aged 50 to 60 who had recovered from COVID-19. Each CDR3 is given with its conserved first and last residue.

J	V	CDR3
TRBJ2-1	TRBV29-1	CSGDRLSEQFF
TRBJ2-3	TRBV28	CASITTSGIVDTQYF
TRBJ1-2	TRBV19	CASSPLETGAFYGYTF
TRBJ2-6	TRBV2	CASSPLGSGANVLTF
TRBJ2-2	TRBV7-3	CASSLSRATGELFF
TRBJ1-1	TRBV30	CAWSPDWAGEAFF
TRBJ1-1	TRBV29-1	CSVGDRDRGEAFF
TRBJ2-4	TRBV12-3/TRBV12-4	CASRQEGNIQYF
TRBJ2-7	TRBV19	CASSPQGTLYEQYF
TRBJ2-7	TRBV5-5	CASSPTSAATTYEQYF
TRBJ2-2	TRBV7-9	CASSPPPRGTGELFF
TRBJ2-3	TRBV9	CASSVVGAGDTQYF
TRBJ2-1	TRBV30	CAWDNRDRGRHEQFF
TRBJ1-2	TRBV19	CASSKRADYGYTF
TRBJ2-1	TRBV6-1	CASSGVRQKGRGLAQFF
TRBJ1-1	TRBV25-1	CASTRQGLNTEAFF
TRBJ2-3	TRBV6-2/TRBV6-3	CASSLPVDTQYF
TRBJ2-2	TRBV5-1	CASSSGLADTGELFF
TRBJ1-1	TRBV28	CASRRDSPEAFF
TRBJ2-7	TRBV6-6	CASSYSDARAKQYF
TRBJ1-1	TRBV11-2	CASSLVIRGEAFF
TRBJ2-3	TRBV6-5	CASRQTGVTDTQYF
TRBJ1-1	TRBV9	CASSFRTGGTEAFF
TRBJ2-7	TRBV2	CASSDRVGSYEQYF
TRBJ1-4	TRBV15	CATSRVVEGKLFF
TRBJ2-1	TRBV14	CASGRLAGIVDEQFF
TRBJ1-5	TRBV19	CARPRRDRNQPQHF
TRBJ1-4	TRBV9	CASSAMPGTNEKLFF
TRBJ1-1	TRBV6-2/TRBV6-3	CASSYSGGYTEAFF
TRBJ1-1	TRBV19	CASSIDITGGTEAFF
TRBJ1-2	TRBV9	CASSVGQGYGYTF
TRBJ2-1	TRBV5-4	CASSRDRVEQFF
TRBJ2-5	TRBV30	CAWSVLWTVIQETQYF
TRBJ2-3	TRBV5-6	CASSLGLGDTDTQYF
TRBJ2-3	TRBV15	CATSRDGAGIRTDTQYF
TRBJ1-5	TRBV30	CAWSRQGIQPQHF
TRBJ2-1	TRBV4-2	CASSLRLGQGAYNEQFF
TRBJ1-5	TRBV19	CASSMIEVTQPQHF
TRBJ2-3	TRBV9	CASSVALGGFTDTQYF
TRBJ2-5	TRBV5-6	CASSRAGQGQETQYF
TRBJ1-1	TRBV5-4	CASSAPTGVNTEAFF
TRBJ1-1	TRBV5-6	CASSWVGTGGTEAFF
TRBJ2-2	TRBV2	CASNRANTGELFF
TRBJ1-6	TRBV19	CASSIWLGNNNSPLHF
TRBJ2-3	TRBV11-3	CASSPLGTDTQYF